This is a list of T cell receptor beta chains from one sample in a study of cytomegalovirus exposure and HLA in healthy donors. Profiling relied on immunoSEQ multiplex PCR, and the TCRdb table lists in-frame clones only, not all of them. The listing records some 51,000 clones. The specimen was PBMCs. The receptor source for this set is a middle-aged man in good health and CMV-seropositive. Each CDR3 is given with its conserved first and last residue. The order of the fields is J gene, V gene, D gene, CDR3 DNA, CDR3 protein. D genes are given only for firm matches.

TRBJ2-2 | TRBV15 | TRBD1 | TGTGCCACCAGTCGGGACAGGGGAGTAACCGGGGAGCTGTTTTTT | CATSRDRGVTGELFF
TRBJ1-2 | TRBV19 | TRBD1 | TGTGCCAGTAGTATAACTCGGACAGGCTTCTATGGCTACACCTTC | CASSITRTGFYGYTF
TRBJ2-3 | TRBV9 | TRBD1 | TGTGCCAGCAGCGTAAAAAGGGCCGAAGGGGGCCCTAAGGAAACAGATACGCAGTATTTT | CASSVKRAEGGPKETDTQYF
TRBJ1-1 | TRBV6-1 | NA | TGTGCCAGCAGTGAAGTAGGTAGGAGTGAAGCTTTCTTT | CASSEVGRSEAFF
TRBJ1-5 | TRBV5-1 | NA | TGCGCCAGCAGCTTGTCTGGGGAGAGTTATCAGCCCCAGCATTTT | CASSLSGESYQPQHF
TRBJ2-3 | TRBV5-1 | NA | TGCGCCAGCAGCTCCGGACAGTTCACAGATACGCAGTATTTT | CASSSGQFTDTQYF
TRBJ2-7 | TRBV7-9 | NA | TGTGCCAGCAGCTCTGGGACACTTTACGAGCAGTACTTC | CASSSGTLYEQYF
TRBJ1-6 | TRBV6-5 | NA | TGTGCCAGCAGTTCCCTTGTGGCGGGAGATAATTCACCCCTCCACTTT | CASSSLVAGDNSPLHF
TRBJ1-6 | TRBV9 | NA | TGTGCCAGCAGCGTAGAAGGCAGGGGTAATTCACCCCTCCACTTT | CASSVEGRGNSPLHF
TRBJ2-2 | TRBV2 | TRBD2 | TGTGCCAGCAGTAGGACTAGCGGGCACACCGGGGAGCTGTTTTTT | CASSRTSGHTGELFF
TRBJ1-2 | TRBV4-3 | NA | TGCGCCAGCAGCCAAGGGGAGGACTATGGCTACACCTTC | CASSQGEDYGYTF
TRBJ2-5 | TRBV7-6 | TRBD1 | TGTGCCAGCAGCAAGGGACAGCAAGAGACCCAGTACTTC | CASSKGQQETQYF
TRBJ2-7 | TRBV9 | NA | TGTGCCAGCAGCGTAGGGTCCCAGGGATACGAGCAGTACTTC | CASSVGSQGYEQYF
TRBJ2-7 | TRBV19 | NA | TGTGCCGCCGGCTACGAGCAGTACTTC | CAAGYEQYF
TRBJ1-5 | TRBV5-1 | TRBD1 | TGCGCCAGCAGCTTGGAGGGGGGACAGGGAGGACAGCCCCAGCATTTT | CASSLEGGQGGQPQHF
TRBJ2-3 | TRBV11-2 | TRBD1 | TGTGCCAGCAGCATCACAGGGGGCGCGGATACGCAGTATTTT | CASSITGGADTQYF